The next 14 T cell receptor beta chains were all read from a single sample in a study of molecular identifiers for immune sequencing clone quantification. TCRdb used MiXCR to reprocess the PCR reads, holding one entry per CDR3 protein. Among 400,000 to 600,000 distinct CDR3 sequences listed, 25% were seen once. The sequencing input was naive CD8+ T cells from blood, with Jurkat cell RNA spiked in. Subset specified: FACS-sorted CD8+CD4-CCR7+CD45RA+ naive T cells. Source of these receptors: a human donor in good health. Some libraries in this study had Jurkat cell RNA spiked in.

This clonotype occurred many times. The chain couples TRBV30 to TRBJ1-1, with no clear D. Germline lookup yields CDR1 GTSNPN and CDR2 SVGIG (reference sequence). V was cut by 4 bases and J by 1 base, with 4 bases left in between. This CDR3 region has 11 residues. As DNA, the CDR3 is TGTGCCTGGAACAGGAACACTGAAGCTTTCTTT. Translation gives CAWNRNTEAFF.

This clonotype was counted ten times or more. This chain links TRBV12-3 or TRBV12-4 with TRBJ2-5; 13 positions agree with TRBD2. V was clipped by 5 bases and J by 1 base; unmatched bases: 4. This CDR3 has 16 residues. The CDR3 DNA reads TGTGCCAGCAGTACCGGGACTAGCGGGGTCCAAGAGACCCAGTACTTC. Encoded protein: CASSTGTSGVQETQYF.

This clonotype was found many times. The rearrangement joins TRBV27 to TRBJ1-1; D may be TRBD1 (5 bases). The CDR3 runs 14 residues. Deletions cut 3 bases from V and 7 bases from J, with 15 bases between. Germline V gives CDR1 MNHEY, CDR2 SMNVEV (reference sequence). The CDR3 DNA follows: TGTGCCAGCAGTTTTAGGTATGGACAAGGTGAAGCTTTCTTT. This gives the protein CASSFRYGQGEAFF.

With respect to this clonotype: This may be a read error: a much more frequent sequence differs by one nucleotide. V gene TRBV12-3 or TRBV12-4 combines with J gene TRBJ1-1; no clear D. The CDR3 is 11 amino acids. Written as DNA, the CDR3 is TGTGCCAGCAGTTTCCTTGGTGAACCTTTCTTT. Amino acid sequence: CASSFLGEPFF.

In its sample, this clonotype was seen a few times. This rearrangement joins TRBV5-1 to TRBJ2-7; D might be TRBD2 (5 bases). Trimming removed 8 bases at V and 6 bases at J, with 21 bases between. The CDR3 is made up of 14 amino acids. CDR1 is SGHRS, CDR2 YFSETQ, per germline. CDR3 sequence: CASGSDGVYGEQYF. The CDR3 nucleotides read TGCGCCAGTGGATCGGACGGGGTATACGGCGAGCAGTACTTC. Full variable domain (rest looked up from reference TRBV5-1 and TRBJ2-7): KAGVTQTPRYLIKTRGQQVTLSCSPISGHRSVSWYQQTPGQGLQFLFEYFSETQRNKGNFPGRFSGRQFSNSRSEMNVSTLELGDSALYLCASGSDGVYGEQYFGPGTRLTVT.

This clonotype turned up a few times. The chain joins TRBV6-2 or TRBV6-3 to TRBJ2-3, with 9 bases fitting TRBD2. The V and J ends lost 2 bases and 2 bases, in that order; junction bases with no gene match: 5. CDR3 length: 16 amino acids. Germline CDR1 MNHEY, CDR2 SVGEGT. The CDR3 DNA follows: TGTGCCAGCAGTTACGGCGGGGGGGGCCTCACAGATACGCAGTATTTT. This gives the protein CASSYGGGGLTDTQYF.

The chain employs TRBV9 and TRBJ2-7; possibly TRBD2 for D (7 bases). CDR3 length: 16 amino acids. Germline CDR1 and CDR2: SGDLS and YYNGEE. Trimming pared 2 bases from V and 7 bases from J, leaving 22 bases between. The CDR3 loop is CASSVDSGTPGIEQYF. DNA for the CDR3: TGTGCCAGCAGCGTGGACAGCGGGACCCCCGGTATTGAGCAGTACTTC.

This clonotype was counted between two and nine times. CDR3 nucleotide sequence: TGTGCCATCAACCCACGGCGGGAGGGCCCAGAGAACACCGGGGAGCTGTTTTTT. It specifies CAINPRREGPENTGELFF. V and J are TRBV27 and TRBJ2-2, with 9 positions matching TRBD2. This CDR3 region has 18 residues. V lost 10 bases to trimming and J lost 1 base; unmatched junction nucleotides: 16. The germline V gene has CDR1 MNHEY and CDR2 SMNVEV (reference sequence).

This clonotype turned up a few times. The V and J genes are TRBV4-3 and TRBJ1-1; D not resolved. Germline CDR1 is LGHNA and CDR2 is YSLEER. CDR3 length equals 16 residues. Between the trimmed V and J ends, which lost 0 bases and 0 bases, there was a span of 11 bases. The CDR3 reads CASSQEIVGMNTEAFF. The CDR3 nucleotides read TGCGCCAGCAGCCAAGAAATAGTGGGGATGAACACTGAAGCTTTCTTT.

The gene calls are TRBV7-9 and TRBJ2-7, with D maybe TRBD1 (5 bases). The length of the CDR3 is 14 residues. Germline lookup yields CDR1 SEHNR and CDR2 FQNEAQ (reference sequence). V dropped 5 bases and J dropped 6 bases, with 17 bases sitting between them. CDR3 sequence (DNA): TGTGCCAGCAGCGCGAAAGCCAGGGTAGGCGAGCAGTACTTC. This encodes CASSAKARVGEQYF.

This clonotype showed up just a few times. This chain uses TRBV6-2 or TRBV6-3 with TRBJ2-1, with D possibly being TRBD2 (6 bases). The germline CDR1 and CDR2 sequences are MNHEY and SVGEGT. This CDR3 is 17 amino acids long. Trimming cost V 5 bases and J 5 bases, with 22 bases left between them. CDR3 bases: TGTGCCAGCAGTCCGTCGGGAGAAGGGAAACAGAACAATGAGCAGTTCTTC. Residues: CASSPSGEGKQNNEQFF.

The chain joins TRBV12-3 or TRBV12-4 to TRBJ2-1; 8 bases map to TRBD2. The CDR3 spans 13 residues. V gave up 5 bases and J gave up 8 bases; unmatched junction bases: 5. In DNA, the CDR3 is TGTGCCAGCAGTCCTCAAGCGGGAGATGAGCAGTTCTTC. Translation gives CASSPQAGDEQFF.

As concerns this clonotype: A much larger clone differs by one base, so this may be a read error. J is TRBJ1-3 and V is TRBV29-1; TRBD1 is a possible D gene (6 bases). The V gene's germline CDR1 is SQVTM and CDR2 ANQGSEA. This CDR3 region has 15 residues. V lost 5 bases and J lost 3, with 17 bases in between. CDR3 bases: TGCAGCGTTTGGGCCACAGGGCAAGTTGGAAACACCATATATTTT. Protein sequence: CSVWATGQVGNTIYF. The whole variable domain, remainder taken from reference TRBV29-1 and TRBJ1-3, is SAVISQKPSRDICQRGTSLTIQCQVDSQVTMMFWYRQQPGQSLTLIATANQGSEATYESGFVIDKFPISRPNLTFSTLTVSNMSPEDSSIYLCSVWATGQVGNTIYFGEGSWLTVV.

The genes are TRBV24-1 and TRBJ2-2, with 8 positions matching TRBD1. CDR3 length equals 17 residues. The germline gives CDR1 KGHDR, CDR2 SFDVKD. V shed 1 base and J 2 bases; nucleotides not matched to a gene: 5. The CDR3 DNA reads TGTGCCACCAGTGATTTAACAGGACAGGGCAACACCGGGGAGCTGTTTTTT. This translates into CATSDLTGQGNTGELFF.